The clone carrying this T cell receptor (beta chain) was detected a few times. As yet, its antigen is unknown. The data were obtained in a study of CD8+ T cells in alopecia areata. Background on the study: Dosing with tofacitinib proceeded for 6 to 18 months, followed by 6 months off drug. Broader study findings: With tofacitinib ongoing, many expanded lesional clones persisted in both scalp and blood.

The treatment here: oral pan-JAK inhibitor, 5-10 mg twice daily. PBMCs were stained for CD3, CD4 and CD8, and CD4+ and CD8+ T cells were sorted. Extracted from the samples, RNA was reverse transcribed into cDNA to serve as the sequencing template. Measured with immunoSEQ multiplex PCR; TCRdb has only the in-frame clones, and not every one. The data show a few hundred thousand clones, roughly 63% seen once. V was trimmed by 8 bases and J by 0 bases, leaving 20 bases between them. This CDR3 comprises 16 residues. CDR1 is SQVTM and CDR2 is ANQGSEA in the germline V gene. The sequencing used CD4+ T cells sorted from blood, collected at roughly week 52, from a patient treated with tofacitinib. The genes are TRBV29-1 and TRBJ1-5, with D unclear. This TCR was recovered from a human donor with alopecia areata. The CDR3 region is CSPRGALGDSNQPQHF. The CDR3 nucleotides are TGCAGCCCACGAGGCGCCCTTGGCGATAGCAATCAGCCCCAGCATTTT.